The clone carrying this T cell receptor (beta chain) was seen repeatedly, ten times or more. Its target is unknown. The entry originates in a study of molecular identifiers for immune sequencing clone quantification. TCRdb re-derived calls from the PCR reads in MiXCR, one entry per CDR3 protein. The sample lists about 12,000 distinct CDR3 sequences, 15% to 20% seen once, with under 1.5% in the top ten. When naive CD8 T cells were sorted, they were gated as CD8+CD4-CCR7+CD45RA+. General study findings and limits: Barcode-sharing identical TCR molecules could underestimate highly expanded clone sizes. Jurkat TCR RNA spiked in from one cell could reportedly be detected among one million naive cells.

Sequencing input: naive CD8+ T cells from blood, with Jurkat cell RNA spiked in. As to subset: FACS-sorted CD8+CD4-CCR7+CD45RA+ naive T cells. This receptor was obtained from a human donor in good health. Some libraries in this study had Jurkat cell RNA spiked in.

This CDR3 reads CASSLAGTRNEQFF. In nucleotides, the CDR3 is TGTGCCAGCAGTCTAGCCGGGACTAGAAATGAGCAGTTCTTC. The rearrangement links TRBV27 to TRBJ2-1, with 8 bases fitting TRBD2. With 5 bases clipped from V and 7 bases from J, the junction kept 7 bases outside the gene matches. CDR3 length: 14 residues. CDR1 and CDR2 from the germline V gene are MNHEY and SMNVEV (reference sequence).